Below, 3 T cell receptor beta chains from the same sample are listed, as sequenced in a study of blood T cell repertoires in COVID-19. Sequencing used immunoSEQ multiplex PCR; TCRdb keeps in-frame clones, though not all of them. The data contain 200,000 to 250,000 clones, approximately 86% of them singletons. The sequenced material came from peripheral blood. Receptor source: a woman aged 30 to 39 who had recovered from COVID-19.

This clone has just a few counts. The chain recombines TRBV5-1 with TRBJ1-2; TRBD1 matches at 9 bases. The CDR3 covers 14 residues. Germline CDR1 SGHRS, CDR2 YFSETQ. With 1 base clipped from V and 8 bases from J, the junction kept 6 bases outside the gene matches. CDR3 DNA sequence: TGCGCCAGCAGCTTGACAGGGGGCGACGGCGGCTACACCTTC. Protein product: CASSLTGGDGGYTF.

The chain has TRBV7-2 and TRBJ2-2, with TRBD2 matching 7 bases. V shed 5 bases, J shed 4 bases, and the junction held 4 bases outside the gene matches. Germline V CDR1 and CDR2: SGHTA, FQGNSA. The CDR3 consists of 14 residues. The CDR3 spells CASSPGLSTGELFF. CDR3 coding DNA: TGTGCCAGCAGCCCGGGACTATCCACCGGGGAGCTGTTTTTT.

The CDR3 DNA sequence: TGTGCCAGCAGTCCCGGGACATTTTACGAGCAGTACTTC. It translates to CASSPGTFYEQYF. This chain uses TRBV6-2 or TRBV6-3 with TRBJ2-7, with D maybe TRBD1 (6 bases). Germline CDR1 MNHEY, CDR2 SVGEGT. The CDR3 loop spans 13 amino acids. V lost 5 bases and J 4 bases, leaving 12 bases between the germline ends.